The 5 T cell receptor beta chains below all came from one sample that was sequenced in a study of blood T cell repertoires in COVID-19. The table came from immunoSEQ multiplex PCR; TCRdb's copy has only in-frame clones and leaves some out. Among 300,000 to 350,000 clones, 90% were seen once, and the ten largest hold under 3%. The sequencing sample was made of peripheral blood. These receptors were obtained from a woman in her 30s with COVID-19, enrolled during active disease.

The chain employs TRBV30 and TRBJ1-2, with D possibly being TRBD1 (6 bases). This CDR3 region has 13 residues. V was trimmed by 3 bases and J by 3 bases, leaving 11 bases between them. Germline V gives CDR1 GTSNPN, CDR2 SVGIG (reference sequence). The CDR3 region is CAWSLTGYYGYTF. Written as DNA, the CDR3 is TGTGCCTGGAGCCTTACAGGGTACTATGGCTACACCTTC. Together with reference TRBV30 and TRBJ1-2, the CDR3 gives the full variable domain: SQTIHQWPATLVQPVGSPLSLECTVEGTSNPNLYWYRQAAGRGLQLLFYSVGIGQISSEVPQNLSASRPQDRQFILSSKKLLLSDSGFYLCAWSLTGYYGYTFGSGTRLTVV.

The V gene is TRBV5-8, the J gene TRBJ1-1; tentatively, D is TRBD1 (6 bases). The CDR3 runs 18 residues. Germline V CDR1 and CDR2: SGHTS, YDEGEE. V lost 0 bases and J 4 bases, leaving 22 bases between the germline ends. In nucleotides, the CDR3 is TGTGCCAGCAGCTTGGCCACGGACAGCCACGGCTGGGCCACTGAAGCTTTCTTT. This codes for CASSLATDSHGWATEAFF.

The chain employs TRBV18 and TRBJ1-1, with TRBD1 identical over 12 bases. After removal of 6 bases from V and 3 bases from J, the junction contained 5 bases not matched to a gene. The CDR3 runs to 15 residues. The germline gives CDR1 KGHSH, CDR2 LQKENI. The CDR3 region has the DNA TGTGCCAGCTCGTCGGGACAGGGGGCGGACACTGAAGCTTTCTTT. Translated, it gives CASSSGQGADTEAFF.

This clone occurred a few times. The V and J genes are TRBV30 and TRBJ2-5; 11 bases are a match to TRBD2. Germline V gene sequence: CDR1 GTSNPN, CDR2 SVGIG (reference sequence). Trimming took 4 bases from V and 2 from J; bases not matched to a gene: 6. The CDR3 spans 15 residues. Written as DNA, the CDR3 is TGTGCCTGGACCAGGACTAGCGGGCCGCAAGAGACCCAGTACTTC. Its protein is CAWTRTSGPQETQYF.

As for this clone: Different DNA sequences within this sample yield the same CDR3. The genes are TRBV5-5 and TRBJ1-2; D not resolved. The CDR3 loop spans 15 amino acids. Germline-derived CDR1 and CDR2 are SGHKS and YYEKEE (reference sequence). V was cut by 0 bases and J by 2 bases, with 11 bases left in between. The CDR3 protein is CASSLGDSSNYGYTF. In nucleotides, the CDR3 is TGTGCCAGCAGCTTGGGAGACTCATCAAACTATGGCTACACCTTC.